The present entry profiles one T cell receptor (beta chain) with its context. The source of the sample is a study of blood T cell repertoires in COVID-19. Study background: Acute and convalescent COVID-19 samples came from the United States, Italy and Spain. From T cells, B-cell-depleted T cells, or PBMCs came the material, which was cDNA or gDNA.

V was clipped by 3 bases and J by 0 bases, with 8 bases between them. The CDR3 runs 14 residues. Germline CDR1 reads MNHEY; CDR2 reads SMNVEV (reference sequence). In the original processing: Amplifying reference gene primers gave estimates of nucleated cell counts. Profiled with immunoSEQ multiplex PCR; TCRdb holds only in-frame clones, not every one. V and J calls and clone size follow that table, whereas D and trimming were derived from the DNA. In the table there are 300,000 to 450,000 clones, about 90% of which are singletons. Seattle researchers signed up patients amid active infection and tracked them longitudinally.

The TCR originated in a woman aged 25 to 39 with COVID-19, enrolled during active disease. Sequenced: peripheral blood. This rearrangement joins TRBV27 to TRBJ1-1, with D uncertain. CDR3 residues: CASSFAAMNTEAFF. CDR3 bases: TGTGCCAGCAGTTTTGCCGCTATGAACACTGAAGCTTTCTTT.